The 9 T cell receptor beta chains reported below all come from one sample, sequenced in a study of OX40 agonist ivuxolimab in advanced cancers. Clones were read by immunoSEQ multiplex PCR, and TCRdb kept only the in-frame ones, dropping some. The sample consists of under 90,000 clones, more than 70% of them appearing once. The starting material was CD4+ or CD8+ T cells sorted from blood, obtained in a trial of the OX40 agonist ivuxolimab. These receptor sequences come from an adult with an advanced solid tumor such as melanoma, head and neck, liver or kidney cancer.

This chain joins TRBV6-5 and TRBJ2-2; 7 nucleotides line up with TRBD2. V shed 4 bases, J shed 2 bases, and the junction held 4 bases outside the gene matches. The CDR3 loop spans 15 amino acids. The germline CDR1 and CDR2 sequences are MNHEY and SVGAGI. CDR3 in amino acids: CASSLTAGNTGELFF. In DNA form, the CDR3 reads TGTGCCAGCAGTTTGACAGCGGGAAACACCGGGGAGCTGTTTTTT.

The chain employs TRBV6-1 and TRBJ1-1, with TRBD1 identical over 7 bases. This CDR3 is built from 14 residues. The germline V gene encodes CDR1 MNHNS and CDR2 SASEGT. J was trimmed by 2 bases and V by 1 base; bases with no gene match: 1. In DNA, the CDR3 is TGTGCCAGCAGTGAAGGGACAGGCAACACTGAAGCTTTCTTT. Translated: CASSEGTGNTEAFF.

This clone was detected only once. The rearrangement uses TRBV5-4 and TRBJ1-2; D possibly corresponds to TRBD1 (6 bases). V was shortened by 3 bases and J by 0 bases, with 12 bases between the two germline ends. The CDR3 is 15 amino acids. The germline V gene has CDR1 SGHNT and CDR2 YYREEE (reference sequence). The CDR3 DNA reads TGTGCCAGCAGCTCACCGGGGGCGGCTAACTATGGCTACACCTTC. Amino acids: CASSSPGAANYGYTF.

This sequence joins TRBV28 and TRBJ1-5, with 9 bases fitting TRBD1. The V gene end was trimmed by 4 bases and the J gene end by 3 bases; junction bases not matched to a gene: 10. CDR3 length: 17 amino acids. CDR1 is MDHEN, CDR2 SYDVKM, per germline. The CDR3 DNA sequence: TGTGCCAGCAGTTCTCCGGGACAGGGATTTTTCAATCAGCCCCAGCATTTT. This encodes CASSSPGQGFFNQPQHF.

The J gene is TRBJ1-2, the V gene TRBV5-1; D might be TRBD1 (6 bases). CDR3 length equals 15 residues. Germline-derived CDR1 and CDR2 are SGHRS and YFSETQ. V was trimmed by 4 bases and J by 6 bases, leaving 19 bases between them. In DNA form, the CDR3 reads TGCGCCAGCAGCCCGGACTCGCAGGGGTACGATGGCTACACCTTC. This codes for CASSPDSQGYDGYTF.

This rearrangement joins TRBV5-1 to TRBJ1-2; 7 bases fit TRBD1. This CDR3 is 16 amino acids long. V was clipped by 0 bases and J by 3 bases; unmatched bases: 8. Germline V gene sequence: CDR1 SGHRS, CDR2 YFSETQ. The CDR3 protein is CASSLGVTGNDYGYTF. CDR3 DNA sequence: TGCGCCAGCAGCTTGGGGGTGACAGGGAATGACTATGGCTACACCTTC. Combining the CDR3 with reference TRBV5-1 and TRBJ1-2 gives the whole variable domain KAGVTQTPRYLIKTRGQQVTLSCSPISGHRSVSWYQQTPGQGLQFLFEYFSETQRNKGNFPGRFSGRQFSNSRSEMNVSTLELGDSALYLCASSLGVTGNDYGYTFGSGTRLTVV.

The rearrangement joins TRBV2 to TRBJ2-2, with TRBD2 as a possible D gene (6 bases). The length of the CDR3 is 16 residues. Germline CDR1 is SNHLY and CDR2 is FYNNEI. Trimming cost V 3 bases and J 2 bases, with 13 bases left between them. The CDR3 DNA follows: TGTGCCAGCAGTGATAGTGTGACTAGAAACACCGGGGAGCTGTTTTTT. This codes for CASSDSVTRNTGELFF.

Here the CDR3 reads CASSQAAYNEQFF. The CDR3 DNA reads TGTGCCAGCAGCCAGGCGGCCTACAATGAGCAGTTCTTC. The chain combines TRBV4-2 with TRBJ2-1, with D hard to call. V was shortened by 3 bases and J by 2 bases, with 5 bases between the two germline ends. Per the germline V gene, CDR1 is LGHNA and CDR2 is YNFKEQ. CDR3 length: 13 amino acids.

The chain has TRBV5-1 and TRBJ2-3; 11 positions match TRBD2. The CDR3 contains 16 residues. The V gene end was trimmed by 4 bases and the J gene end by 3 bases; junction bases not matched to a gene: 7. Germline CDR1 and CDR2: SGHRS and YFSETQ. CDR3 region: CASSIGLAGYTDTQYF. The DNA of the CDR3 is TGCGCCAGCAGCATCGGACTAGCGGGCTATACAGATACGCAGTATTTT.